These T cell receptor beta chains were read from a single sample in a study of post-analysis software for immune sequencing data. MiXCR, applied by TCRdb to the PCR reads, yields one record per CDR3 protein. The sample contains roughly 400,000 distinct CDR3 sequences, about 39% of which appear only once. The sequencing sample was made of blood. Every receptor here comes from a girl under 10 years old with multiple sclerosis. Both conserved end residues are part of each CDR3. Each record gives: V gene, D gene, J gene, clone size, CDR3 DNA, CDR3 protein. A D gene is named only where the DNA matches it firmly. Only part of the rows carry a size: once, few, many, or a class if the clone is expanded.

v_gene: TRBV20-1; d_gene: TRBD1; j_gene: TRBJ1-4; abundance: .; CDR3nt: TGCAGTGCTAGCGGGACAGGGAATGAAAAACGGTTTTTT; CDR3aa: CSASGTGNEKRFF
v_gene: TRBV4-3; d_gene: TRBD2; j_gene: TRBJ2-1; abundance: .; CDR3nt: TGCGCCAGCAGCCAGGGGACTAGCGGGAGTGGGAATGAGCAGTTCTTC; CDR3aa: CASSQGTSGSGNEQFF
v_gene: TRBV20-1; d_gene: .; j_gene: TRBJ1-2; abundance: once; CDR3nt: TGCAGTGCGCCGGACAGATTAGCTAACTATGGCTACACCTTC; CDR3aa: CSAPDRLANYGYTF
v_gene: TRBV20-1; d_gene: .; j_gene: TRBJ2-3; abundance: .; CDR3nt: TGCAGTGCTAGTCGGGAGACAGATACGCAGTATTTT; CDR3aa: CSASRETDTQYF
v_gene: TRBV29-1; d_gene: .; j_gene: TRBJ2-1; abundance: few; CDR3nt: TGCAGCGTGGAATCACCAGCAGGCGGCACCTACAATGAGCAGTTCTTC; CDR3aa: CSVESPAGGTYNEQFF
v_gene: TRBV12-3/TRBV12-4; d_gene: .; j_gene: TRBJ2-7; abundance: .; CDR3nt: TGTGCCGGCAGTCGCCTGACGGGGGCGATGGGTTACGAGCAGTACTTC; CDR3aa: CAGSRLTGAMGYEQYF
v_gene: TRBV5-1; d_gene: .; j_gene: TRBJ2-5; abundance: .; CDR3nt: TGCGCCAGCAGCCCGCCTGGTGGGCCTCAAGAGACCCAGTACTTC; CDR3aa: CASSPPGGPQETQYF
v_gene: TRBV24-1; d_gene: .; j_gene: TRBJ2-1; abundance: few; CDR3nt: TGTGCCACCAGTGGTTGGACCGGGGGATTCTACAATGAGCAGTTCTTC; CDR3aa: CATSGWTGGFYNEQFF
v_gene: TRBV7-2; d_gene: .; j_gene: TRBJ2-7; abundance: few; CDR3nt: TGTGCCAGCAGCTCTTACCTTGGAACCTACGAGCAGTACTTC; CDR3aa: CASSSYLGTYEQYF
v_gene: TRBV5-1; d_gene: .; j_gene: TRBJ2-4; abundance: .; CDR3nt: TGCGCCAGCAGCTTGGGTCAGGGTGCCAAAAACATTCAGTACTTC; CDR3aa: CASSLGQGAKNIQYF
v_gene: TRBV7-3; d_gene: .; j_gene: TRBJ2-7; abundance: few; CDR3nt: TGTGCCAGCAGCTTGGGAGGACCAGGCTACGAGCAGTACTTC; CDR3aa: CASSLGGPGYEQYF
v_gene: TRBV7-2; d_gene: .; j_gene: TRBJ2-7; abundance: few; CDR3nt: TGTGCCAGCAGCTTCTACCCCGGGTCCGACGCCTACGAGCAGTACTTC; CDR3aa: CASSFYPGSDAYEQYF
v_gene: TRBV28; d_gene: TRBD1; j_gene: TRBJ1-4; abundance: .; CDR3nt: TGTGCCAGCTTTCCAGGGGGCGCGGGCTTGGCTAATGAAAAACTGTTTTTT; CDR3aa: CASFPGGAGLANEKLFF
v_gene: TRBV10-2; d_gene: .; j_gene: TRBJ1-2; abundance: .; CDR3nt: TGCGCCAGCAGGGATTGGACAGCCCTCTATGGCTACACCTTC; CDR3aa: CASRDWTALYGYTF
v_gene: TRBV5-1; d_gene: .; j_gene: TRBJ1-5; abundance: .; CDR3nt: TGCGCCAGCAGCCGTTGGGGTTATAGCAATCAGCCCCAGCATTTT; CDR3aa: CASSRWGYSNQPQHF
v_gene: TRBV7-3; d_gene: TRBD2; j_gene: TRBJ2-5; abundance: .; CDR3nt: TGTGCCAGCAACCCCGGACTAGCTTCGTACCAAGAGACCCAGTACTTC; CDR3aa: CASNPGLASYQETQYF
v_gene: TRBV29-1; d_gene: TRBD1; j_gene: TRBJ1-1; abundance: few; CDR3nt: TGCAGCGTTGAAAGGGGGCGCGGGGCCGAAGCTTTCTTT; CDR3aa: CSVERGRGAEAFF
v_gene: TRBV29-1; d_gene: TRBD1; j_gene: TRBJ2-7; abundance: few; CDR3nt: TGCAGCGTTGAATCTGGACAGGGCGCCGAGCAGTACTTC; CDR3aa: CSVESGQGAEQYF
v_gene: TRBV5-1; d_gene: TRBD1; j_gene: TRBJ2-7; abundance: many; CDR3nt: TGCGCCAGCAGCTTGGGGACAGGGCCCTACGAGCAGTACTTC; CDR3aa: CASSLGTGPYEQYF
v_gene: TRBV28; d_gene: .; j_gene: TRBJ1-2; abundance: .; CDR3nt: TGTGCCAGCAGTTTCTTTGAGCGAGGCTACACCTTC; CDR3aa: CASSFFERGYTF
v_gene: TRBV7-9; d_gene: TRBD1; j_gene: TRBJ1-1; abundance: .; CDR3nt: TGTGCCAGCAGCCACGTACAGGGGGGCACTGAAGCTTTCTTT; CDR3aa: CASSHVQGGTEAFF
v_gene: TRBV27; d_gene: .; j_gene: TRBJ2-3; abundance: .; CDR3nt: TGTGCCAGCAGTTTAGTCCCCTACCTTAGCACAGATACGCAGTATTTT; CDR3aa: CASSLVPYLSTDTQYF
v_gene: TRBV12-3/TRBV12-4; d_gene: TRBD2; j_gene: TRBJ2-3; abundance: .; CDR3nt: TGTGCCAGTTACTTGAGCGGGGGGGCCGCAGATACGCAGTATTTT; CDR3aa: CASYLSGGAADTQYF
v_gene: TRBV12-3/TRBV12-4; d_gene: TRBD1; j_gene: TRBJ1-4; abundance: .; CDR3nt: TGTGCCAGCAGGCTGGGACAGGGGCTTAACGAAAAACTGTTTTTT; CDR3aa: CASRLGQGLNEKLFF
v_gene: TRBV5-6; d_gene: .; j_gene: TRBJ1-2; abundance: .; CDR3nt: TGTGCCAGCACTAAGGGTTCAAGCTATGGCTACACCTTC; CDR3aa: CASTKGSSYGYTF
v_gene: TRBV15; d_gene: TRBD2; j_gene: TRBJ2-5; abundance: few; CDR3nt: TGTGCCACCAGCAGAGATCTTGGGACTAATGGGGAGACCCAGTACTTC; CDR3aa: CATSRDLGTNGETQYF
v_gene: TRBV4-1; d_gene: TRBD1; j_gene: TRBJ2-7; abundance: .; CDR3nt: TGCGCCAGCAGCCACGCTGGACAGGGTAGCGAGCAGTACTTC; CDR3aa: CASSHAGQGSEQYF
v_gene: TRBV5-5; d_gene: .; j_gene: TRBJ2-4; abundance: .; CDR3nt: TGTGCCAGCAGCCCCAGTTTCCGGGAGCAGTACTTC; CDR3aa: CASSPSFREQYF
v_gene: TRBV10-1; d_gene: TRBD1; j_gene: TRBJ1-1; abundance: once; CDR3nt: TGCGCCAGCAGTGATGGGACAGGGGGCTTTGAAGCTTTCTTT; CDR3aa: CASSDGTGGFEAFF
v_gene: TRBV15; d_gene: .; j_gene: TRBJ1-2; abundance: .; CDR3nt: TGTGCCACCAGCAGAGATCAGCGTGGGCTTTCAGCTAACTGTGGCTACACCTTC; CDR3aa: CATSRDQRGLSANCGYTF
v_gene: TRBV28; d_gene: .; j_gene: TRBJ2-3; abundance: .; CDR3nt: TGTGCCAGCAGTGACATTAGAGTGTCCCTACCACCAGATACGCAGTATTTT; CDR3aa: CASSDIRVSLPPDTQYF
v_gene: TRBV7-9; d_gene: .; j_gene: TRBJ2-2; abundance: once; CDR3nt: TGTGCCAGCAACCCACTGCCGAACACCGGGGAGCTGTTTTTT; CDR3aa: CASNPLPNTGELFF
v_gene: TRBV6-5; d_gene: .; j_gene: TRBJ2-7; abundance: .; CDR3nt: TGTGCCAGCAGTGTACACAAGGGAATCGGCTACGAGCAGTACTTC; CDR3aa: CASSVHKGIGYEQYF
v_gene: TRBV20-1; d_gene: .; j_gene: TRBJ1-1; abundance: .; CDR3nt: TGCAGTGCTGAGCTCCCGGACAGGAACACTGAAGCTTTCTTT; CDR3aa: CSAELPDRNTEAFF
v_gene: TRBV12-3/TRBV12-4; d_gene: TRBD1; j_gene: TRBJ1-6; abundance: .; CDR3nt: TGTGCCAGCAGGGGACAGGGTGGTTCACCCCTCCACTTT; CDR3aa: CASRGQGGSPLHF
v_gene: TRBV28; d_gene: .; j_gene: TRBJ1-5; abundance: .; CDR3nt: TGTGCCAGCAGTTTATGGGGGAGGGGGAGCAATCAGCCCCAGCATTTT; CDR3aa: CASSLWGRGSNQPQHF
v_gene: TRBV6-2/TRBV6-3; d_gene: .; j_gene: TRBJ1-1; abundance: .; CDR3nt: TGTGCCAGCAGTTATCCGGGACCCGCGAACACTGAAGCTTTCTTT; CDR3aa: CASSYPGPANTEAFF
v_gene: TRBV10-3; d_gene: .; j_gene: TRBJ2-5; abundance: .; CDR3nt: TGTGCCATCAGTGAGTCGACAGAGACCCAGTACTTC; CDR3aa: CAISESTETQYF